The clone carrying this TCR beta chain is labeled medium-sized. These data are taken from a study of blood T cell repertoires in COVID-19. The CDR3 consists of 16 residues. V was pared by 5 bases and J by 2 bases, with 8 bases of the junction left unmatched. In germline, CDR1 is LNHDA, CDR2 SQIVND (reference sequence). The method was immunoSEQ multiplex PCR; TCRdb's version includes in-frame clones alone and lacks a portion of them. The repertoire holds 100,000 or so clones, approximately 81% seen once, with 4.1% in the top ten. The sequenced sample was peripheral blood. The source of this sequence is a man aged 55 to 69 with acute or convalescent COVID-19. This sequence joins TRBV19 and TRBJ1-3; 8 bases map to TRBD1. CDR3 sequence: CASSVTIQGAGNTIYF. CDR3 sequence (DNA): TGTGCCAGTAGTGTAACTATACAGGGGGCTGGAAACACCATATATTTT.